The clone carrying this T cell receptor beta chain was found a few times. TCRdb re-called the RACE reads with MiXCR, one entry per CDR3 protein. This table holds 300,000 to 400,000 distinct CDR3 sequences, 5.1% found once. These data belong to a study of human T cells and chemical hapten exposure. Stated time point: pre-sensitization, week 0. Stated treatment: therapeutic diphenylcyclopropenone sensitization with weekly scalp DPC. The CDR3 has 16 residues. Trimming cost V 0 bases and J 6 bases; bases outside gene matches: 11. Germline loops: CDR1 DFQATT, CDR2 SNEGSKA (reference sequence). This specimen was whole blood, taken in connection with sensitization to the hapten diphenylcyclopropenone (DPC). V usage is TRBV20-1 and J usage is TRBJ2-1; 7 bases line up with TRBD1. The clonotype originates from a woman in her fifties or sixties with alopecia areata. Some clones in this sample may be carry-over from other donors' samples. This CDR3 reads CSARDPRGTSPNEQFF. The CDR3 coding sequence is TGCAGTGCTAGAGACCCCAGGGGGACCTCCCCCAATGAGCAGTTCTTC.